These T cell receptor beta chains were read from a single sample in a study of radiotherapy plus CTLA-4 blockade in lung cancer. Produced via immunoSEQ multiplex PCR; TCRdb's table is partial and in-frame only. The sample has over 85,000 clones, about four fifths seen once; the top ten hold 2.8%. The sample here was peripheral blood, taken from a patient treated with radiotherapy plus ipilimumab. All receptors come from a human donor with non-small cell lung cancer who had a partial response to radiotherapy plus ipilimumab. Some clones in this sample may be carry-over from other donors' samples. Both conserved end residues are part of each CDR3.

CDR3aa,v_gene
CASSLVESYNEQFF,TRBV7-9
CASSGLSGGGRNEQFF,TRBV5-1
CASSNQRNQFF,TRBV19
CASSPHIIGSGYGYTF,TRBV4-3
CASSLSDRNYNEQFF,TRBV7-3
CASSARDNQPQHF,TRBV6-5
CASSRDRNEKLFF,TRBV16
CASSTTGDDEKLFF,TRBV28
CASSPGAGVPGELFF,TRBV6-6
CASSQDPSGRDEQFF,TRBV4-1
CASSPGHGVGTQYF,TRBV6-6
CASSFRGTETQYF,TRBV9
CAWRRRGLNEQFF,TRBV30
CASRQGQGFYSNQPQHF,TRBV10-1
CASSLGQGGYTF,TRBV28
CASSLAFREQYF,TRBV5-1
CASRTDGRPQHF,TRBV28
CASSPGGGTNNEQFF,TRBV11-2
CASSGTASRDTEAFF,TRBV18
CASNRVAGGPDEQFF,TRBV6-5
CASSPGQGQFSGNTIYF,TRBV18
CASSIQGAGYRGELFF,TRBV7-2
CASPSTGRGGANEQFF,TRBV5-8